One and the same sample provided the 28 T cell receptor beta chains below, sequenced in a study of T cells in Graves' hyperthyroidism and ophthalmopathy. RNA transcripts yielded amplified TCR beta CDR3 regions. The HTBI primer set drove a first-round RT-PCR of the TCR CDR3. TCRdb re-called the multiplex PCR reads with MiXCR, one entry per CDR3 protein. The repertoire has 600,000 or so distinct CDR3 sequences, 14% of them found once; the top ten carry around 7%. Sequences were obtained from blood. The receptors derive from a woman between 18 and 29 years old with Graves' ophthalmopathy.

This clonotype was seen many times. The chain links TRBV6-1 to TRBJ1-3; D unclear. Germline CDR1 MNHNS, CDR2 SASEGT. With 5 bases removed from V and 0 bases from J, the gap between germline ends came to 20 bases. The CDR3 is made up of 18 amino acids. CDR3 sequence: CASSREGGPLYSGNTIYF. The DNA for the CDR3 is TGTGCCAGCAGTCGAGAGGGAGGGCCATTGTACTCTGGAAACACCATATATTTT.

Worth noting for this clonotype: Its ends do not fully match the called genes, so a read error is possible. This chain joins TRBV7-2 and TRBJ1-1, with D unresolved. The CDR3 is made up of 14 amino acids. Germline values: CDR1 SGHTA, CDR2 FQGNSA. The CDR3: CAGSQDGGNTEAFF. The CDR3 region has the DNA TGTGCCGGCAGCCAAGATGGAGGGAACACTGAAGCTTTCTTT.

This clonotype came up many times. V and J are TRBV11-3 and TRBJ2-5; a weak D match, TRBD2 (5 bases). The V gene's germline CDR1 is SGHNT and CDR2 YENEEA. V was shortened by 4 bases and J by 2 bases, with 17 bases between the two germline ends. The CDR3 sequence is 16 residues long. The DNA of the CDR3 is TGTGCCAGCAGCTCATGGAGGATGGGCATACAAGAGACCCAGTACTTC. Residues: CASSSWRMGIQETQYF.

This clonotype has at least ten counts. The CDR3 nucleotides are TGTGCCAGCAGTTCGGACGAGAGGGGTGAAAAACTGTTTTTT. Protein: CASSSDERGEKLFF. The chain couples TRBV12-3 or TRBV12-4 to TRBJ1-4; a weak D match, TRBD1 (5 bases). The CDR3 extends over 14 amino acids. Trimming left V 4 bases short and J 7 bases short, with 13 bases between.

This clonotype was seen at least ten times. V usage is TRBV2 and J usage is TRBJ1-1; D might be TRBD1 (5 bases). The CDR3 extends over 13 amino acids. V was shortened by 11 bases and J by 0 bases, with 13 bases between the two germline ends. From germline, CDR1 is SNHLY and CDR2 FYNNEI. CDR3 in amino acids: CAGGVRMNTEAFF. The CDR3 DNA is TGTGCCGGAGGGGTACGGATGAACACTGAAGCTTTCTTT.

This chain uses TRBV7-8 with TRBJ1-4; possible D gene TRBD1, 6 bases. The germline V and J ends were trimmed by 5 bases and 10 bases, with 17 bases remaining between them. Germline V gene data show CDR1 as SGHVS and CDR2 as FQNEAQ. The CDR3 extends over 14 amino acids. CDR3 DNA sequence: TGTGCCAGCAGCCTACAGGGCGACCGAACAAAACTGTTTTTT. It yields the protein CASSLQGDRTKLFF. Full variable domain (remainder filled in from reference TRBV7-8 and TRBJ1-4): GAGVSQSPRYKVAKRGQDVALRCDPISGHVSLFWYQQALGQGPEFLTYFQNEAQLDKSGLPSDRFFAERPEGSVSTLKIQRTQQEDSAVYLCASSLQGDRTKLFFGSGTQLSVL.

The table lists this clonotype with many counts. The genes are TRBV5-8 and TRBJ1-5; D gene uncertain. This CDR3 comprises 17 residues. The germline V gene encodes CDR1 SGHTS and CDR2 YDEGEE. V was pared by 1 base and J by 2 bases, with 16 bases between. CDR3 bases: TGTGCCAGCAGCTTGTATATGGTGGACGGGGGCAATCAGCCCCAGCATTTT. Protein product: CASSLYMVDGGNQPQHF.

This clonotype has ten or more counts. V gene TRBV6-2 or TRBV6-3 combines with J gene TRBJ1-1; no clear D. The CDR3 runs to 18 residues. V was trimmed by 4 bases and J by 0 bases, leaving 21 bases between them. Germline V CDR1 and CDR2: MNHEY, SVGEGT. CDR3 nucleotide sequence: TGTGCCAGCAGTTGGGGTTTTATCATTCGGGAGATGAACACTGAAGCTTTCTTT. Its protein product is CASSWGFIIREMNTEAFF.

This clonotype was seen at least ten times. This sequence joins TRBV25-1 and TRBJ2-7, with D perhaps matching TRBD1 (5 bases). This CDR3 is 19 amino acids long. Trimming removed 3 bases at V and 2 bases at J, with 26 bases between. Germline V gives CDR1 MGHDK, CDR2 SYGVNS. This CDR3 reads CASSDPPEAQGISPYEQYF. CDR3 DNA sequence: TGTGCCAGCAGTGATCCACCCGAAGCCCAGGGTATCTCACCCTACGAGCAGTACTTC.

The chain combines TRBV28 with TRBJ2-3; 12 bases are a match to TRBD2. CDR1 is MDHEN, CDR2 SYDVKM, per germline. The CDR3 covers 15 residues. The V segment lost 6 bases and the J segment 2 bases; nucleotides outside the gene matches: 3. As DNA, the CDR3 is TGTGCCAGCAGGTGGACTAGCGGGATCACAGATACGCAGTATTTT. This sequence encodes CASRWTSGITDTQYF.

V gene TRBV19 combines with J gene TRBJ1-3, with TRBD1 as a possible D gene (6 bases). CDR3 length: 15 amino acids. With 7 bases removed from V and 0 bases from J, the gap between germline ends came to 13 bases. Germline CDR1 and CDR2: LNHDA and SQIVND (reference sequence). CDR3 DNA sequence: TGTGCCAGTACTGGAGGGACATACTCTGGAAACACCATATATTTT. The encoded protein is CASTGGTYSGNTIYF.

CDR3 loop: CASSQDYNSNQPQHF. The CDR3 nucleotides are TGTGCCAGCAGCCAAGATTATAACAGCAATCAGCCCCAGCATTTT. The chain combines TRBV4-2 with TRBJ1-5; no clear D. V was pared by 0 bases and J by 1 base, with 7 bases between. CDR1 LGHNA and CDR2 YNFKEQ come from the germline V gene. The CDR3 has 15 amino acids.

This sequence joins TRBV7-3 and TRBJ2-7; possibly TRBD1 or TRBD2 for D (5 bases each). Germline V gene sequence: CDR1 SGHTA, CDR2 FQGTGA. This CDR3 comprises 15 residues. Trimming shortened V by 2 bases and J by 0 bases, and 11 bases separated the two germline ends. The CDR3 spells CASSLLPGTSYEQYF. CDR3 bases: TGTGCCAGCAGCTTACTCCCAGGGACCTCCTACGAGCAGTACTTC. Combining the CDR3 with reference TRBV7-3 and TRBJ2-7 gives the whole variable domain GAGVSQTPSNKVTEKGKYVELRCDPISGHTALYWYRQSLGQGPEFLIYFQGTGAADDSGLPNDRFFAVRPEGSVSTLKIQRTERGDSAVYLCASSLLPGTSYEQYFGPGTRLTVT.

This clonotype was detected many times. This chain connects TRBV11-2 to TRBJ2-7; possible D gene TRBD1, 5 bases. Deletions cut 9 bases from V and 0 bases from J, with 18 bases between. CDR1 and CDR2 (germline): SGHAT, FQNNGV. The CDR3 length is 15 residues. DNA for the CDR3: TGTGCCAGTAGATTCAGGGTGAGCGTCTCCTACGAGCAGTACTTC. It translates to CASRFRVSVSYEQYF.

This clonotype was seen more than once but under ten times. The chain has TRBV19 and TRBJ2-5; tentative D call: TRBD2 (5 bases). This CDR3 has 13 residues. In germline, CDR1 is LNHDA, CDR2 SQIVND (reference sequence). Trimming removed 5 bases from V and 5 bases from J, with 12 bases in between. CDR3 in DNA: TGTGCCAGTAGTCCCCGGACTCTGGAGACCCAGTACTTC. Residues: CASSPRTLETQYF.

The chain joins TRBV24-1 to TRBJ2-3; 8 bases are shared with TRBD2. The CDR3 loop spans 14 amino acids. Losses at the gene ends were 8 bases for V and 1 base for J; bases not matched to a gene: 4. Germline-derived CDR1 and CDR2 are KGHDR and SFDVKD. CDR3 nucleotides: TGTGCCACCAACAGCGGGAGCGGCACAGATACGCAGTATTTT. Encoded protein: CATNSGSGTDTQYF.

This clonotype was counted a few times. This rearrangement joins TRBV29-1 to TRBJ2-1; maybe TRBD2 (7 bases). Trimming pared 3 bases from V and 7 bases from J, leaving 16 bases between. Germline CDR1 reads SQVTM; CDR2 reads ANQGSEA. The CDR3 is made up of 14 amino acids. CDR3 loop: CSVDRGLGGNEQFF. CDR3 coding DNA: TGCAGCGTTGATCGGGGGCTGGGGGGGAATGAGCAGTTCTTC.

This clonotype has ten or more counts. This chain links TRBV28 with TRBJ2-5, with D uncertain. V was shortened by 6 bases and J by 5 bases, with 7 bases between the two germline ends. Germline V lookup: CDR1 MDHEN, CDR2 SYDVKM. There are 11 residues in the CDR3. The CDR3 region has the DNA TGTGCCAGCAGGACATCGGAGACCCAGTACTTC. Its protein product is CASRTSETQYF.

This clonotype was found many times. The chain employs TRBV7-8 and TRBJ2-1; TRBD1 or TRBD2 may be the D gene (6 bases each). The germline gives CDR1 SGHVS, CDR2 FQNEAQ. The V end was cut by 1 base, the J end by 7 bases, with 17 bases between. This CDR3 has 16 amino acids. The DNA for the CDR3 is TGTGCCAGCAGCTTAGGAGGGGGGCCCCCAAGGAATGAGCAGTTCTTC. The encoded protein is CASSLGGGPPRNEQFF. Drawing the rest from reference TRBV7-8 and TRBJ2-1, the complete variable domain is GAGVSQSPRYKVAKRGQDVALRCDPISGHVSLFWYQQALGQGPEFLTYFQNEAQLDKSGLPSDRFFAERPEGSVSTLKIQRTQQEDSAVYLCASSLGGGPPRNEQFFGPGTRLTVL.

V is TRBV6-2 or TRBV6-3 and J is TRBJ2-7, with TRBD2 identical over 10 bases. This CDR3 region has 16 residues. The V gene's germline CDR1 is MNHEY and CDR2 SVGEGT. J gave up 1 base and V 6 bases, and 9 bases lay outside the gene matches. In DNA, the CDR3 is TGTGCCAGCAGCCCCTCTGGACTAGCGGAATCCTACGAGCAGTACTTC. Residues: CASSPSGLAESYEQYF.

This clonotype was observed many times. The chain has TRBV11-2 and TRBJ2-7; no reliable D call. The CDR3 covers 13 residues. Germline CDR1 and CDR2: SGHAT and FQNNGV. The V gene lost 5 bases and the J gene lost 5 bases, with 13 bases spanning the gap. CDR3 sequence reads: CASSENEENEQYF. CDR3 DNA: TGTGCCAGCAGCGAAAACGAGGAGAACGAGCAGTACTTC.

This clonotype was counted ten times or more. One end of the junction is discordant with germline, which a read error may explain. The V gene is TRBV30, the J gene TRBJ2-7, with TRBD1 identical over 9 bases. The V gene's germline CDR1 is GTSNPN and CDR2 SVGIG (reference sequence). The CDR3 loop spans 13 amino acids. CDR3 sequence (DNA): TGTGCCTGCTTCACAGGGGGCTCCCACGAGCAGTACTTC. As protein: CACFTGGSHEQYF.

In the case of this clonotype: This may stem from a read error, because a much larger clone lies one nucleotide away. This chain connects TRBV30 to TRBJ1-2, with unresolved D. There are 14 residues in the CDR3. V lost 0 bases and J 6 bases, leaving 14 bases between the germline ends. The V gene's germline CDR1 is GTSNPN and CDR2 SVGIG (reference sequence). CDR3 nucleotides: TGTGCCTGGAGTGTATCGCGGATAGCGAATGGCTACACCTTC. Amino acids: CAWSVSRIANGYTF.

The chain is built from TRBV28 and TRBJ1-1; TRBD1 might be the D (5 bases). Trimming cost V 2 bases and J 6 bases, with 13 bases left between them. The V gene's germline CDR1 is MDHEN and CDR2 SYDVKM. The CDR3 has 14 residues. CDR3 loop: CASSLGGVRPEAFF. CDR3 nucleotides: TGTGCCAGCAGTTTAGGGGGGGTGAGACCTGAAGCTTTCTTT.

This clonotype was counted many times. V gene TRBV20-1 combines with J gene TRBJ2-7, with TRBD2 identical over 12 bases. Trimming cost V 5 bases and J 2 bases; bases outside gene matches: 4. The CDR3 totals 14 residues. The V gene's germline CDR1 is DFQATT and CDR2 SNEGSKA (reference sequence). The chain's CDR3 is CSASTSGRTYEQYF. The CDR3 DNA reads TGCAGTGCTTCGACTAGCGGGAGAACCTACGAGCAGTACTTC.

The J gene is TRBJ2-1, the V gene TRBV6-1; D is possibly TRBD1 (5 bases). Germline loops: CDR1 MNHNS, CDR2 SASEGT. The CDR3 contains 16 residues. V lost 8 bases and J lost 0, with 17 bases in between. In DNA, the CDR3 is TGTGCCAGCCATACCAGACAGCCGACCTCCTACAATGAGCAGTTCTTC. Translation gives CASHTRQPTSYNEQFF.

The sample holds many counts of this clonotype. This chain uses TRBV7-2 with TRBJ2-5; 12 bases line up with TRBD2. The V gene's germline CDR1 is SGHTA and CDR2 FQGNSA. V dropped 5 bases and J dropped 5; count of bases not matched to a gene: 12. CDR3 length: 17 residues. The CDR3 DNA reads TGTGCCAGCAGCCCACGGCGCCTAGCGGGAGGGCGGGAGACCCAGTACTTC. Protein: CASSPRRLAGGRETQYF. The full variable domain, completed using reference TRBV7-2 and TRBJ2-5, is GAGVSQSPSNKVTEKGKDVELRCDPISGHTALYWYRQSLGQGLEFLIYFQGNSAPDKSGLPSDRFSAERTGGSVSTLTIQRTQQEDSAVYLCASSPRRLAGGRETQYFGPGTRLLVL.

The chain links TRBV4-1 to TRBJ2-1, with 8 bases lining up with TRBD2. The CDR3 loop spans 17 amino acids. V lost 1 base to trimming and J lost 0 bases; unmatched junction nucleotides: 5. Germline V gene data show CDR1 as MGHRA and CDR2 as YSYEKL. In DNA, the CDR3 is TGCGCCAGCAGCCAAGTCCGACTAGCGCCCTCCTACAATGAGCAGTTCTTC. Translating it yields CASSQVRLAPSYNEQFF.